What follows are 15 T cell receptor beta chains derived from one specimen sequenced in a study of blood T cells in healthy people across ages (dated by TCRdb to between 2015 and 2017). Receptor amplification or capture employed 5' RACE. TCRdb names Illumina HiSeq 2500 as the instrument used. The second PCR ran for roughly 7 to 11 cycles and used a J-beta primer mix along with a sample-barcoded 5' primer. Using fastp at Q25 and MiXCR, TCRdb reprocessed the public reads and kept productive beta chains. CDR3 protein duplicates are merged, each entry listing the most common genes and DNA. The sample profile shows approximately 1,000,000 distinct CDR3 sequences; around two fifths of them were found once. Around 13% of the sample rests with the top ten. Specimen: blood. The receptors stem from a man aged 18 to 35 in good health.

The chain combines TRBV7-2 with TRBJ2-1; possibly TRBD1 for D (5 bases). The V end lost 1 base, the J end lost 4 bases, and 11 bases lay between the germline ends. The CDR3 totals 15 residues. CDR1 is SGHTA, CDR2 FQGNSA, per germline. CDR3 DNA: TGTGCCAGCAGCTTAGATATAGGGGCGTACAATGAGCAGTTCTTC. It specifies CASSLDIGAYNEQFF. The entire variable domain, with the rest obtained from reference TRBV7-2 and TRBJ2-1, is as follows: GAGVSQSPSNKVTEKGKDVELRCDPISGHTALYWYRQSLGQGLEFLIYFQGNSAPDKSGLPSDRFSAERTGGSVSTLTIQRTQQEDSAVYLCASSLDIGAYNEQFFGPGTRLTVL.

There are a few counts of this clonotype. The genes are TRBV2 and TRBJ2-3; the D gene is possibly TRBD2 (6 bases). The CDR3 length is 14 residues. V was trimmed by 6 bases and J by 0 bases, leaving 10 bases between them. CDR1 is SNHLY and CDR2 is FYNNEI in the germline V gene. CDR3 loop: CASRRLVSTDTQYF. CDR3 in DNA: TGTGCCAGCAGGAGACTAGTGAGCACAGATACGCAGTATTTT.

This clonotype has a handful of counts. The chain carries TRBV4-3 and TRBJ2-1; 13 positions match TRBD2. The CDR3 loop spans 17 amino acids. V lost 2 bases to trimming and J lost 4 bases; unmatched junction nucleotides: 5. Germline CDR1 and CDR2: LGHNA and YSLEER. CDR3 coding DNA: TGCGCCAGCAGCCAACAATCGGGACTAGCGGGGTACAATGAGCAGTTCTTC. It encodes CASSQQSGLAGYNEQFF.

The V and J genes are TRBV3-1 and TRBJ1-1; D is unresolved. V was cut by 1 base and J by 0 bases, with 12 bases left in between. Germline V gives CDR1 LGHDT, CDR2 YNNKEL (reference sequence). CDR3 length: 16 residues. The CDR3 nucleotides read TGTGCCAGCAGCCAAGCGGCTGGCAGGTTGAACACTGAAGCTTTCTTT. This gives the protein CASSQAAGRLNTEAFF.

The gene calls are TRBV6-5 and TRBJ2-2; no clear D. The CDR3 is made up of 17 amino acids. CDR1 and CDR2 (germline): MNHEY, SVGAGI. Trimming removed 0 bases from V and 0 bases from J, with 11 bases in between. DNA for the CDR3: TGTGCCAGCAGTTACTCGGGGTTTTTCGCGAACACCGGGGAGCTGTTTTTT. It is translated as CASSYSGFFANTGELFF.

The gene calls are TRBV7-3 and TRBJ2-1; D gene unclear. The J call may be in error: the DNA end matches TRBJ2-7 better. CDR1 SGHTA and CDR2 FQGTGA come from the germline V gene. The length of the CDR3 is 13 residues. The CDR3 spells CASSLDPNNEQYF. The CDR3 nucleotides read TGTGCCAGCAGCTTAGACCCGAACAATGAGCAGTACTTC.

This clonotype has only a few counts. The chain recombines TRBV5-1 with TRBJ2-5, with a possible D match to TRBD2 (7 bases). V was cut by 1 base and J by 5 bases, with 15 bases left in between. CDR1 and CDR2 (germline): SGHRS, YFSETQ. This CDR3 spans 15 amino acids. The CDR3 DNA sequence: TGCGCCAGCAGCTTGTATCGGGGGGCCCGCGAGACCCAGTACTTC. Translated, it gives CASSLYRGARETQYF.

V is TRBV7-9 and J is TRBJ1-2; 9 bases line up with TRBD1. CDR1 is SEHNR and CDR2 is FQNEAQ in the germline V gene (reference sequence). The junction had 4 bases not matched to a gene; V was cut back by 3 bases and J by 5 bases. There are 14 residues in the CDR3. DNA of the CDR3: TGTGCCAGCAGCTTTACAGGGGGCCCATATGGCTACACCTTC. Translation gives CASSFTGGPYGYTF.

This clonotype was seen more than once but under ten times. The chain carries TRBV12-3 or TRBV12-4 and TRBJ2-5, with TRBD1 identical over 7 bases. The length of the CDR3 is 14 residues. The junction had 8 bases not matched to a gene; V was cut back by 6 bases and J by 4 bases. CDR3: CASSATGSPETQYF. In DNA, the CDR3 is TGTGCCAGCAGCGCGACAGGGTCCCCAGAGACCCAGTACTTC.

The J gene is TRBJ2-5, the V gene TRBV20-1; D tentatively fits TRBD1 or TRBD2 (6 bases each). Trimming took 3 bases from V and 1 from J, leaving 18 bases between them. From germline, CDR1 is DFQATT and CDR2 SNEGSKA (reference sequence). This CDR3 region has 16 residues. The CDR3 DNA sequence: TGCAGTGCTAGGACACCAAGGGGGGCGGCCCAAGAGACCCAGTACTTC. This sequence encodes CSARTPRGAAQETQYF.

V usage is TRBV9 and J usage is TRBJ2-5; D is unclear. The V and J ends lost 0 bases and 1 base respectively, with 7 bases between them. Germline-derived CDR1 and CDR2 are SGDLS and YYNGEE. The CDR3 consists of 14 residues. The CDR3 loop reads CASSVGAAQETQYF. CDR3 in DNA: TGTGCCAGCAGCGTAGGGGCAGCCCAAGAGACCCAGTACTTC.

This rearrangement joins TRBV21-1 to TRBJ1-2; the table gives TRBD1 as D, unverified against the DNA. TRBV21-1 is listed as a pseudogene. There are 15 residues in the CDR3. CDR3 bases: TGTGCCAGCAGCGACCGGGACAGGGGTTCGAATGGCTACACCTTC. It is translated as CASSDRDRGSNGYTF.

The chain is built from TRBV4-2 and TRBJ1-1, with D perhaps matching TRBD1 (5 bases). This CDR3 spans 14 amino acids. Trimming removed 6 bases at V and 4 bases at J, with 15 bases between. CDR1 LGHNA and CDR2 YNFKEQ come from the germline V gene. The CDR3 nucleotides are TGTGCCAGCAGGGCCCGGGGGGGGAGCACTGAAGCTTTCTTT. Its translation is CASRARGGSTEAFF.

This clonotype has at least ten counts. The chain couples TRBV6-6 to TRBJ1-2; TRBD1 is a possible D gene (5 bases). This CDR3 region has 14 residues. V lost 10 bases, J lost 2 bases, and 17 bases lay in between. CDR1 MNHNY and CDR2 SVGAGI come from the germline V gene (reference sequence). CDR3 coding DNA: TGTGCCACGCAGACAGACCCAGAAAACTATGGCTACACCTTC. Translation: CATQTDPENYGYTF.

Only a few counts were recorded for this clonotype. This chain uses TRBV6-2 or TRBV6-3 with TRBJ1-2; TRBD1 might be the D (5 bases). CDR3 length: 14 residues. The V end was cut by 8 bases, the J end by 6 bases, with 19 bases between. CDR1 MNHEY and CDR2 SVGEGT come from the germline V gene. CDR3 DNA sequence: TGTGCCAGCCAGGTAGGGCCCAGGGCGGATGGCTACACCTTC. The encoded protein is CASQVGPRADGYTF.